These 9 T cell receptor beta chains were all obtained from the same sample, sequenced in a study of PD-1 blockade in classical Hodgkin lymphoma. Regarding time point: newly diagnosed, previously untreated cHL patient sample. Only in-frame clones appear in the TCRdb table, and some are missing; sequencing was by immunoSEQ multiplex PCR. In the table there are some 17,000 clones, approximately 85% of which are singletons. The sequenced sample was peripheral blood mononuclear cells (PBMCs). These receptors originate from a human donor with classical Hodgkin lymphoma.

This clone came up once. CDR3 nucleotide sequence: TGTGCCAGCAGCCAATCTCGGGCAGGGAGCACAGATACGCAGTATTTT. Protein product: CASSQSRAGSTDTQYF. This chain uses TRBV28 with TRBJ2-3; D is possibly TRBD1 (5 bases). Trimming took 6 bases from V and 0 from J, leaving 16 bases between them. The CDR3 is 16 amino acids. The germline V gene encodes CDR1 MDHEN and CDR2 SYDVKM.

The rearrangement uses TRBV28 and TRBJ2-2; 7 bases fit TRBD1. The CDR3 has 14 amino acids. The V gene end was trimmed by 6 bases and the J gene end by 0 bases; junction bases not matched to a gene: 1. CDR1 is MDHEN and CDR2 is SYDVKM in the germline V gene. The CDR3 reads CASRGQSNTGELFF. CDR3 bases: TGTGCCAGCAGGGGACAGTCGAACACCGGGGAGCTGTTTTTT. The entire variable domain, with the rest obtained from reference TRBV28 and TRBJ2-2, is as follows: DVKVTQSSRYLVKRTGEKVFLECVQDMDHENMFWYRQDPGLGLRLIYFSYDVKMKEKGDIPEGYSVSREKKERFSLILESASTNQTSMYLCASRGQSNTGELFFGEGSRLTVL.

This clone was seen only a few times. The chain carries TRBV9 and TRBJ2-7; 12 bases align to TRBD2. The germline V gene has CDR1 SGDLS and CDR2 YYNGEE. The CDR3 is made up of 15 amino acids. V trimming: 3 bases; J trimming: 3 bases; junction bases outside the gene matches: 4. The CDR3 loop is CASSGGLAGSYEQYF. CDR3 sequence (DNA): TGTGCCAGCAGCGGCGGACTAGCGGGGAGCTACGAGCAGTACTTC. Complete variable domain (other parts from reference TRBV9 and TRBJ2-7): DSGVTQTPKHLITATGQRVTLRCSPRSGDLSVYWYQQSLDQGLQFLIQYYNGEERAKGNILERFSAQQFPDLHSELNLSSLELGDSALYFCASSGGLAGSYEQYFGPGTRLTVT.

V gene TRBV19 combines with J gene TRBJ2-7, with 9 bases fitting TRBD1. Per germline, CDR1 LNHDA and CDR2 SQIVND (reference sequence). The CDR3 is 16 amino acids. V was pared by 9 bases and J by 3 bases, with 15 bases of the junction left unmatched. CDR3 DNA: TGTGCCAGCTCCGAAGATTTGGGACAGGGCCTCTACGAGCAGTACTTC. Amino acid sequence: CASSEDLGQGLYEQYF.

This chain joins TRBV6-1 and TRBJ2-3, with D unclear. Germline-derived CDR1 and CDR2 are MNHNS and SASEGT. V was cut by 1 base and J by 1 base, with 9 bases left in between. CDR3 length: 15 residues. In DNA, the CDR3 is TGTGCCAGCAGTGAAGTGGTGGAGCGCACAGATACGCAGTATTTT. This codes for CASSEVVERTDTQYF.

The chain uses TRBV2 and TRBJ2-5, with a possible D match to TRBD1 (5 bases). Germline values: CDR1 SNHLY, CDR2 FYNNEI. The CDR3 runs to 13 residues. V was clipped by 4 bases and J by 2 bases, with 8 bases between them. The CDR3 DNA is TGTGCCAGCAGTGTGGCAGGGCAAGAGACCCAGTACTTC. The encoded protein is CASSVAGQETQYF.

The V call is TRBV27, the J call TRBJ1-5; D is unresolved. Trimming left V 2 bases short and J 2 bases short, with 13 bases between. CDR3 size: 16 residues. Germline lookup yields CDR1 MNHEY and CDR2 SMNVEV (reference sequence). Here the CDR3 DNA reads TGTGCCAGCAGTTTACAAGCGGGTCCGGGCAATCAGCCCCAGCATTTT. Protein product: CASSLQAGPGNQPQHF.

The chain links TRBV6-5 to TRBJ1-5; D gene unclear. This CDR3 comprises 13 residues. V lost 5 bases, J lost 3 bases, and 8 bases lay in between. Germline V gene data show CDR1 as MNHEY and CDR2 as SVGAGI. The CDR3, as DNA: TGTGCCAGCAGTGAATGGGACAATCAGCCCCAGCATTTT. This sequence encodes CASSEWDNQPQHF.

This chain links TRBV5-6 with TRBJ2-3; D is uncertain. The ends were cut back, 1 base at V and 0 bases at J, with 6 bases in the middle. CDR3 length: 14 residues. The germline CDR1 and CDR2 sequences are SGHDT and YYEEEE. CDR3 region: CASSLSRSTDTQYF. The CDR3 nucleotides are TGTGCCAGCAGCTTGTCCCGCAGCACAGATACGCAGTATTTT.